The 19 T cell receptor beta chains below were found in one sample sequenced in a study of cytomegalovirus exposure and HLA in healthy donors. Use of 60 Vbeta and 13 Jbeta primers characterized the PCR. TCRdb keeps only in-frame clones here, not all; method: immunoSEQ multiplex PCR. The table has around 110,000 clones, around 80% seen once. Sequencing was carried out using PBMCs. These receptors were obtained from a man aged 35 to 55 in good health and CMV-seronegative.

The chain links TRBV14 to TRBJ2-3; 7 positions agree with TRBD1. CDR3 length equals 15 residues. CDR1 SGHDN and CDR2 FVKESK come from the germline V gene. J lost 6 bases, V lost 1 base, and 7 bases had no gene match. This CDR3 reads CASSQGTGFTDTQYF. Here the CDR3 DNA reads TGTGCCAGCAGCCAAGGGACAGGTTTCACGGATACGCAGTATTTT.

This chain joins TRBV19 and TRBJ2-5; 12 bases fit TRBD2. CDR3 length equals 15 residues. V was clipped by 7 bases and J by 4 bases; unmatched bases: 7. The V gene's germline CDR1 is LNHDA and CDR2 SQIVND (reference sequence). In DNA form, the CDR3 reads TGTGCCAGTAAGAGGCTAGCGGGGGGGGGAGAGACCCAGTACTTC. Residues: CASKRLAGGGETQYF.

The chain joins TRBV5-1 to TRBJ2-1, with 12 bases that match TRBD1. The CDR3 runs to 16 residues. The junction had 6 bases not matched to a gene; V was cut back by 1 base and J by 7 bases. In germline, CDR1 is SGHRS, CDR2 YFSETQ. This chain's CDR3 is CASSLFPGQGANEQFF. CDR3 bases: TGCGCCAGCAGCTTGTTTCCGGGACAGGGGGCGAATGAGCAGTTCTTC.

The gene calls are TRBV5-1 and TRBJ1-2, with a possible D match to TRBD1 (6 bases). The CDR3 has 12 residues. Deletions cut 4 bases from V and 4 bases from J, with 8 bases between. Germline V CDR1 and CDR2: SGHRS, YFSETQ. The CDR3 reads CASSTDSYGYTF. CDR3 in DNA: TGCGCCAGCAGCACGGACAGCTATGGCTACACCTTC.

The chain couples TRBV6-1 to TRBJ1-1; TRBD1 might be the D (6 bases). This CDR3 contains 15 residues. Germline CDR1 is MNHNS and CDR2 is SASEGT. V was cut by 6 bases and J by 4 bases, with 18 bases left in between. CDR3 bases: TGTGCCAGCAGACCGAACTGGCAGGGGAGCACTGAAGCTTTCTTT. This codes for CASRPNWQGSTEAFF.

V and J are TRBV7-2 and TRBJ2-1; 7 nucleotides match TRBD2. The junction had 3 bases not matched to a gene; V was cut back by 0 bases and J by 7 bases. The CDR3 length is 14 residues. Germline CDR1 is SGHTA and CDR2 is FQGNSA. Here the CDR3 reads CASSLAGGNNEQFF. CDR3 in DNA: TGTGCCAGCAGCTTAGCGGGAGGGAATAATGAGCAGTTCTTC.

The V gene is TRBV7-8, the J gene TRBJ2-5; D might be TRBD2 (5 bases). This CDR3 has 15 residues. Germline V gene data show CDR1 as SGHVS and CDR2 as FQNEAQ. V shed 2 bases and J shed 2 bases, with 12 bases lying between them. In DNA form, the CDR3 reads TGTGCCAGCAGCTTATCGAGCGGTGGACAAGAGACCCAGTACTTC. It is translated as CASSLSSGGQETQYF.

The genes are TRBV7-9 and TRBJ1-4; 9 nucleotides align to TRBD1. The CDR3 runs to 14 residues. Losses at the gene ends were 5 bases for V and 9 bases for J; bases not matched to a gene: 7. From germline, CDR1 is SEHNR and CDR2 FQNEAQ (reference sequence). The CDR3: CASSPGQGDQKLFF. CDR3 DNA: TGTGCCAGCAGCCCGGGACAGGGAGATCAAAAACTGTTTTTT.

This sequence joins TRBV6-6 and TRBJ2-5, with 8 bases that match TRBD1. V was clipped by 4 bases and J by 1 base; unmatched bases: 5. The CDR3 spans 15 residues. CDR1 MNHNY and CDR2 SVGAGI come from the germline V gene (reference sequence). The CDR3 loop reads CASSSRQGSQETQYF. The CDR3 DNA reads TGTGCCAGCAGTTCCCGACAGGGGTCCCAAGAGACCCAGTACTTC.

The V call is TRBV5-5, the J call TRBJ1-2; D is possibly TRBD1 (5 bases). The CDR3 consists of 13 residues. Trimming shortened V by 0 bases and J by 7 bases, and 10 bases separated the two germline ends. CDR1 is SGHKS and CDR2 is YYEKEE in the germline V gene (reference sequence). The CDR3, as DNA: TGTGCCAGCAGCTTGGCCGGGAGGGGTGGCTACACCTTC. As protein: CASSLAGRGGYTF.

The chain uses TRBV7-9 and TRBJ2-5; 8 bases are a match to TRBD1. CDR3 length equals 13 residues. CDR1 and CDR2 from the germline V gene are SEHNR and FQNEAQ (reference sequence). Trimming removed 8 bases from V and 5 bases from J; junction bases left unmatched: 7. The CDR3 coding sequence is TGTGCCAGCTCAGGGGGCGTTTGGGAGACCCAGTACTTC. Protein sequence: CASSGGVWETQYF.

This rearrangement joins TRBV7-9 to TRBJ1-1; possibly TRBD1 for D (6 bases). The CDR3 has 11 residues. Between the trimmed V and J ends, which lost 6 bases and 8 bases, there was a span of 10 bases. CDR1 is SEHNR and CDR2 is FQNEAQ in the germline V gene (reference sequence). The CDR3 DNA sequence: TGTGCCAGCAGGAGGGGGAAGGAAGCTTTCTTT. Protein sequence: CASRRGKEAFF.

The V gene is TRBV9, the J gene TRBJ1-3, with a weak D call TRBD1 (5 bases). V lost 1 base to trimming and J lost 0 bases, with 8 bases between them. CDR1 SGDLS and CDR2 YYNGEE come from the germline V gene. The CDR3 runs 15 residues. CDR3 sequence (DNA): TGTGCCAGCAGCGTAACAGGCAACTCTGGAAACACCATATATTTT. This translates into CASSVTGNSGNTIYF. Filled out from reference TRBV9 and TRBJ1-3, the complete variable domain reads DSGVTQTPKHLITATGQRVTLRCSPRSGDLSVYWYQQSLDQGLQFLIQYYNGEERAKGNILERFSAQQFPDLHSELNLSSLELGDSALYFCASSVTGNSGNTIYFGEGSWLTVV.

The J gene is TRBJ1-4, the V gene TRBV4-2; 8 nucleotides match TRBD1. Germline assignment: CDR1 LGHNA and CDR2 YNFKEQ. There are 16 residues in the CDR3. Trimming took 1 base from V and 3 from J; bases not matched to a gene: 4. CDR3 sequence: CASSQVQGEPNEKLFF. The CDR3 DNA reads TGTGCCAGCAGCCAAGTACAGGGGGAGCCTAATGAAAAACTGTTTTTT.

CDR3 sequence reads: CASSHTTTSIADTQYF. The CDR3 DNA is TGTGCCAGCAGCCATACTACGACTAGCATTGCAGATACGCAGTATTTT. V and J are TRBV9 and TRBJ2-3, with 7 bases lining up with TRBD2. Trimming at V came to 4 bases and at J to 4 bases, leaving 12 bases not matched to a gene. Looked up from germline, CDR1 is SGDLS and CDR2 is YYNGEE. This CDR3 contains 16 residues.

This chain connects TRBV7-6 to TRBJ2-2, with 8 bases that match TRBD1. The ends lost 0 bases at V and 4 bases at J; junction bases unmatched: 7. Germline CDR1 SGHVS, CDR2 FNYEAQ. This CDR3 has 17 amino acids. In DNA, the CDR3 is TGTGCCAGCAGCTTAGCGATCCGGGACAGGACCACCGGGGAGCTGTTTTTT. Residues: CASSLAIRDRTTGELFF.

The V gene is TRBV27, the J gene TRBJ2-7; 9 bases fit TRBD1. Germline-derived CDR1 and CDR2 are MNHEY and SMNVEV (reference sequence). V lost 4 bases and J lost 4; bases outside the gene matches: 8. There are 15 residues in the CDR3. The DNA for the CDR3 is TGTGCCAGCAGTTATTATCCGGGACAGGGTTACGAGCAGTACTTC. This translates into CASSYYPGQGYEQYF.

This clone was counted only a few times. The CDR3 bases are TGTGCCAGCAGTACCGGGACTAGTGAGACCCAGTACTTC. It specifies CASSTGTSETQYF. The V call is TRBV27, the J call TRBJ2-5; 8 positions agree with TRBD2. Germline V gene data show CDR1 as MNHEY and CDR2 as SMNVEV (reference sequence). This CDR3 contains 13 residues. With V trimmed by 5 bases and J by 5 bases, 4 bases remained unmatched.

The rearrangement joins TRBV19 to TRBJ1-4; D might be TRBD1 (5 bases). Germline V gene sequence: CDR1 LNHDA, CDR2 SQIVND (reference sequence). The CDR3 has 12 amino acids. The V and J ends lost 3 bases and 8 bases respectively, with 7 bases between them. The CDR3 here is CASSIWGEKLFF. The CDR3 coding sequence is TGTGCCAGTAGTATCTGGGGCGAAAAACTGTTTTTT. The full variable domain, with the rest looked up from reference TRBV19 and TRBJ1-4, is DGGITQSPKYLFRKEGQNVTLSCEQNLNHDAMYWYRQDPGQGLRLIYYSQIVNDFQKGDIAEGYSVSREKKESFPLTVTSAQKNPTAFYLCASSIWGEKLFFGSGTQLSVL.